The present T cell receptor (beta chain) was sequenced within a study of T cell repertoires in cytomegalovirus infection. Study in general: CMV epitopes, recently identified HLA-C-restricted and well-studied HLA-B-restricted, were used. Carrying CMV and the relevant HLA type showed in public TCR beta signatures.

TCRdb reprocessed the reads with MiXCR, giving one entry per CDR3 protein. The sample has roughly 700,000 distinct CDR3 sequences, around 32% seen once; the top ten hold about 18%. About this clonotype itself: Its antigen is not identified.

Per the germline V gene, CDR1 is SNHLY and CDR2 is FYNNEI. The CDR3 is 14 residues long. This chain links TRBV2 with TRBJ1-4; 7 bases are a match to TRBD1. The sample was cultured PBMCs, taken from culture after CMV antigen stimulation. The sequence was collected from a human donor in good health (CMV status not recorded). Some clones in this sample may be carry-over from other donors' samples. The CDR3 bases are TGTGCGAGCTTCCCCCGGGAGGGGGCGGGAAAACTGTTTTTT. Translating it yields CASFPREGAGKLFF.